These 7 T cell receptor beta chains share one sample of origin, sequenced in a study of T cell repertoires in cytomegalovirus infection. MiXCR, run by TCRdb on the reads, gives a single entry per CDR3 protein. The sample shows 510,000 or so distinct CDR3 sequences, approximately 25% of them seen only once. Sequenced input: PBMCs. The source of these receptors is a human donor in good health (CMV status not recorded). Some clones in this sample may be carry-over from other donors' samples.

The genes are TRBV29-1 and TRBJ2-1; D is perhaps TRBD2 (5 bases). Germline CDR1 SQVTM, CDR2 ANQGSEA. CDR3 length: 13 amino acids. Trimming took off 4 bases at V and 7 bases at J, with 14 bases between the two ends. CDR3: CSVGVQGGNEQFF. The CDR3 DNA sequence: TGCAGCGTTGGGGTTCAAGGCGGGAATGAGCAGTTCTTC.

V gene TRBV7-9 combines with J gene TRBJ1-1; 10 nucleotides line up with TRBD1. This CDR3 has 17 amino acids. Germline V lookup: CDR1 SEHNR, CDR2 FQNEAQ (reference sequence). J gave up 2 bases and V 4 bases, and 10 bases lay outside the gene matches. The CDR3 loop is CASSSSGGTGVNTEAFF. The CDR3 bases are TGTGCCAGCAGCTCCTCGGGGGGGACAGGGGTTAACACTGAAGCTTTCTTT.

This clonotype has a count of ten or more. V is TRBV11-3 and J is TRBJ2-1; D tentatively reads TRBD1 or TRBD2 (5 bases each). V was clipped by 1 base and J by 1 base, with 11 bases between them. This CDR3 comprises 16 residues. Germline CDR1 and CDR2: SGHNT and YENEEA. The CDR3 DNA reads TGTGCCAGCAGCTTAGTAGGGACGGCTTCCTACAATGAGCAGTTCTTC. Protein: CASSLVGTASYNEQFF.

This clonotype was seen only a few times. V and J are TRBV20-1 and TRBJ1-5, with D tentatively TRBD1 (5 bases). The CDR3 sequence is 14 residues long. Per the germline V gene, CDR1 is DFQATT and CDR2 is SNEGSKA (reference sequence). The germline V and J ends were trimmed by 5 bases and 0 bases, with 11 bases remaining between them. The CDR3, as DNA: TGCAGTGCTGAGCCGGGGGATAGCAATCAGCCCCAGCATTTT. The encoded protein is CSAEPGDSNQPQHF.

Many counts were recorded for this clonotype. This sequence joins TRBV7-6 and TRBJ1-1; the D gene is possibly TRBD1 (6 bases). V was trimmed by 4 bases and J by 1 base, leaving 16 bases between them. Germline CDR1 and CDR2: SGHVS and FNYEAQ. The CDR3 is made up of 16 amino acids. CDR3 protein: CASSSPRGETNTEAFF. CDR3 nucleotides: TGTGCCAGCAGCTCTCCAAGGGGGGAAACGAACACTGAAGCTTTCTTT.

The chain carries TRBV29-1 and TRBJ1-5, with 8 bases lining up with TRBD1. The CDR3 is made up of 12 amino acids. Losses at the gene ends were 6 bases for V and 10 bases for J; bases not matched to a gene: 8. Germline V gene data show CDR1 as SQVTM and CDR2 as ANQGSEA. The CDR3 spells CSVKGQGLPQHF. CDR3 DNA: TGCAGCGTAAAAGGACAGGGATTACCCCAGCATTTT.

This clonotype was seen only once. A read error may account for a junction end that differs from germline. The gene calls are TRBV6-2 or TRBV6-3 and TRBJ1-5; D remains unclear. Germline assignment: CDR1 MNHEY and CDR2 SVGEGT. The CDR3 spans 14 residues. The CDR3 sequence: CARSDPHSNQPQHF. The CDR3 DNA sequence: TGTGCCCGCAGTGACCCACATAGCAATCAGCCCCAGCATTTT.